Described below is a single TCR beta chain sequence and its context. Its antigen remains unknown. Trimming at V came to 4 bases and at J to 3 bases, leaving 7 bases not matched to a gene. The V gene's germline CDR1 is LNHDA and CDR2 SQIVND (reference sequence). The CDR3 totals 16 residues. These data come from a study of cytomegalovirus exposure and HLA in healthy donors. Study-level findings and limits: Differences between HLA loci emerged in a later analysis of TCR association rates, with DRB1 most and HLA-C fewest.

The study ran its PCR with 60 Vbeta and 13 Jbeta primers. Sequencing used immunoSEQ multiplex PCR; TCRdb keeps in-frame clones, though not all of them. Of 120,000 or so clones in the sample, approximately 74% were seen once. This clonotype was sampled from a man aged 35 to 55 in good health and CMV-seropositive. The rearrangement uses TRBV19 and TRBJ2-5; 11 bases are shared with TRBD1. The sequenced material came from PBMCs. The CDR3 region is CASSRTGTGGEETQYF. The CDR3 DNA reads as TGTGCCAGTAGTAGGACCGGGACAGGGGGTGAAGAGACCCAGTACTTC.